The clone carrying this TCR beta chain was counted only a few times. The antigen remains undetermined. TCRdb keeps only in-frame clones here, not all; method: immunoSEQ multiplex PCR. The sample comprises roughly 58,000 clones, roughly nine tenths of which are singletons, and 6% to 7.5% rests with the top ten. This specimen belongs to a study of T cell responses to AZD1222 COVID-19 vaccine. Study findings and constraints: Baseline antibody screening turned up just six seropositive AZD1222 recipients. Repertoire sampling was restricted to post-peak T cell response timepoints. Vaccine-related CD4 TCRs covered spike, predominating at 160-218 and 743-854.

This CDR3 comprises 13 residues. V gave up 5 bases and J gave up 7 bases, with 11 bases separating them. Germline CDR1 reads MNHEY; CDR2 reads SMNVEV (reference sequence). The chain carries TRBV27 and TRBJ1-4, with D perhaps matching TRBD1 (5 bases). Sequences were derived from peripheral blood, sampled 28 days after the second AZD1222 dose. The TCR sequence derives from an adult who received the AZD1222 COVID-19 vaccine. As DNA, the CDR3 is TGTGCCAGCAGTCGCTCAAGGGGTGAAAAACTGTTTTTT. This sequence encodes CASSRSRGEKLFF. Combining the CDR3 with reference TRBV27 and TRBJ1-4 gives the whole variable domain EAQVTQNPRYLITVTGKKLTVTCSQNMNHEYMSWYRQDPGLGLRQIYYSMNVEVTDKGDVPEGYKVSRKEKRNFPLILESPSPNQTSLYFCASSRSRGEKLFFGSGTQLSVL.